This T cell receptor (beta chain) was profiled in a study of T cells in Graves' hyperthyroidism and ophthalmopathy. Broader study findings: The model foresaw ophthalmopathy a median around 6.8 months prior to onset. Blood also showed most of the thyroid clonotypes that were expanded above 0.001.

A remark on this clonotype: Its antigen is not known.

There were TCR beta CDR3 regions amplified from RNA transcripts. HTBI primers were the set used in a first-round RT-PCR of the TCR CDR3. TCRdb re-analysed the multiplex PCR reads in MiXCR, keeping a single row per CDR3 protein. The top ten clones hold about 7.8% of a sample with some 510,000 distinct CDR3 sequences, 46% of them seen once. Calling Graves' hyperthyroidism stable meant ophthalmopathy did not progress within 18 months. Aged 18 to 65, the patients had hyperthyroidism that was newly diagnosed and had lasted under 2 months. Trimming cost V 6 bases and J 10 bases, with 15 bases left between them. In germline, CDR1 is ENHRY, CDR2 SYGVKD. This CDR3 is 12 amino acids long.

The chain links TRBV10-3 to TRBJ1-1; a weak D match, TRBD1 (5 bases). The source material was peripheral blood or thyroid tissue (not recorded which). The source of this sequence is a woman aged 18-35 years with Graves' hyperthyroidism. CDR3 loop: CAISMGGVGAFF. The DNA for the CDR3 is TGTGCCATCAGCATGGGAGGGGTCGGAGCTTTCTTT.